The clone carrying this T cell receptor beta chain was counted between two and nine times. Antigen specificity is unknown. The record originates from a study of T cells in Graves' hyperthyroidism and ophthalmopathy. The study's findings and limits: Ophthalmopathy onset followed model prediction by a median approximately 7 months. Ophthalmopathy and stable hyperthyroidism were separated by a 13 V-J model.

Amplified TCR beta CDR3 regions came from RNA transcripts. Carried out on the TCR CDR3, a first-round RT-PCR used the HTBI primer set. MiXCR was run by TCRdb on the multiplex PCR reads, yielding one entry per CDR3 protein. The table records hundreds of thousands of distinct CDR3 sequences, roughly 14% of them present only once. Uncontrolled infection, other autoimmune disease, pregnancy and lactation each barred patients from inclusion. Every diagnosis used clinical symptoms, serum thyroxine and TRAb, thyroid ultrasound and orbital computed tomography. V was trimmed by 7 bases and J by 5 bases, leaving 12 bases between them. The germline V gene has CDR1 MNHEY and CDR2 SVGAGI. The CDR3 is made up of 13 amino acids.

The TCR was taken from a middle-aged woman with Graves' ophthalmopathy. The sample comprised blood. The chain is built from TRBV6-5 and TRBJ2-4; D uncertain. The CDR3 loop reads CASTEDGENIQYF. The CDR3 DNA sequence: TGTGCCAGCACCGAAGACGGTGAAAACATTCAGTACTTC.